Following are 17 T cell receptor beta chains from one sample sequenced in a study of spatial heterogeneity in lung cancer. A single record per CDR3 protein comes from TCRdb applying MiXCR to the 5' RACE reads. The sample comprises about 92,000 distinct CDR3 sequences, more than 10% of which are singletons, and about two fifths rests with the top ten. The time point: sample taken at primary tumor resection. Sample: PBMCs, taken at surgery. The receptors derive from a male donor with early-stage non-small cell lung cancer.

The table lists this clonotype with a few counts. The chain combines TRBV20-1 with TRBJ2-1; tentative D call: TRBD2 (5 bases). The germline V and J ends were trimmed by 3 bases and 4 bases, with 10 bases remaining between them. The CDR3 length is 13 residues. The germline V gene encodes CDR1 DFQATT and CDR2 SNEGSKA (reference sequence). The CDR3 coding sequence is TGCAGTGCTAGCGTCGGGGTATACAATGAGCAGTTCTTC. Translation: CSASVGVYNEQFF.

This clonotype was detected only a few times. The chain employs TRBV27 and TRBJ2-7; 14 bases line up with TRBD2. The CDR3 consists of 16 residues. Germline-derived CDR1 and CDR2 are MNHEY and SMNVEV (reference sequence). The junction had 6 bases not matched to a gene; V was cut back by 5 bases and J by 3 bases. The CDR3 region has the DNA TGTGCCAGCAGTCCCGGGACTAGCGGGAGCGTCTACGAGCAGTACTTC. This codes for CASSPGTSGSVYEQYF.

This chain uses TRBV28 with TRBJ1-2; D unresolved. The V end lost 7 bases, the J end lost 5 bases, and 17 bases lay between the germline ends. The germline gives CDR1 MDHEN, CDR2 SYDVKM. The CDR3 consists of 14 residues. CDR3 sequence: CASNPPEGQYGYTF. In DNA form, the CDR3 reads TGTGCCAGCAATCCCCCCGAGGGTCAATATGGCTACACCTTC.

This clonotype turned up a few times. The chain uses TRBV25-1 and TRBJ2-7, with 11 nucleotides matching TRBD2. Trimming took 3 bases from V and 2 from J; bases not matched to a gene: 6. Germline V gene sequence: CDR1 MGHDK, CDR2 SYGVNS. This CDR3 is 16 amino acids long. The CDR3 region has the DNA TGTGCCAGCAGTGATGATACTAGCGGGAGAACCTACGAGCAGTACTTC. Protein product: CASSDDTSGRTYEQYF.

The chain is built from TRBV28 and TRBJ2-3; D is unclear. Germline CDR1 MDHEN, CDR2 SYDVKM. This CDR3 contains 16 residues. V was pared by 3 bases and J by 2 bases, with 15 bases between. DNA of the CDR3: TGTGCCAGCAGTTTTCCGAGACTCGCCTCCACAGATACGCAGTATTTT. It is translated as CASSFPRLASTDTQYF.

This clonotype was counted only a few times. This chain uses TRBV12-3 or TRBV12-4 with TRBJ2-3, with 14 nucleotides matching TRBD2. The junction had 8 bases not matched to a gene; V was cut back by 6 bases and J by 6 bases. This CDR3 has 16 amino acids. The CDR3 protein is CASRRAGLAGGDTQYF. The DNA of the CDR3 is TGTGCCAGCAGGCGGGCAGGACTAGCGGGGGGCGATACGCAGTATTTT.

In its sample, this clonotype was seen many times. The CDR3 nucleotides read TGTGCCAGCAGAACCCTTGGGGGCGGATATGAAAAACTGTTTTTT. Residues: CASRTLGGGYEKLFF. This chain uses TRBV2 with TRBJ1-4; D is possibly TRBD1 (6 bases). CDR1 and CDR2 from the germline V gene are SNHLY and FYNNEI. V lost 6 bases, J lost 6 bases, and 17 bases lay in between. This CDR3 spans 15 amino acids.

V gene TRBV30 combines with J gene TRBJ1-1; TRBD1 aligns across 9 bases. CDR1 is GTSNPN, CDR2 SVGIG, per germline (reference sequence). The CDR3 is made up of 13 amino acids. The V segment lost 4 bases and the J segment 7 bases; nucleotides outside the gene matches: 7. The CDR3 spells CAWTSGQGNEAFF. CDR3 in DNA: TGTGCCTGGACTTCGGGACAGGGCAATGAAGCTTTCTTT. Full variable domain (outside the CDR3, taken from reference TRBV30 and TRBJ1-1): SQTIHQWPATLVQPVGSPLSLECTVEGTSNPNLYWYRQAAGRGLQLLFYSVGIGQISSEVPQNLSASRPQDRQFILSSKKLLLSDSGFYLCAWTSGQGNEAFFGQGTRLTVV.

The chain combines TRBV28 with TRBJ2-6, with 7 bases fitting TRBD2. The V and J ends lost 3 bases and 6 bases, in that order; junction bases with no gene match: 5. The CDR3 is 15 residues long. Germline CDR1 MDHEN, CDR2 SYDVKM. CDR3 protein: CASSLGGIQANVLTF. The CDR3 bases are TGTGCCAGCAGTTTGGGGGGGATTCAGGCCAACGTCCTGACTTTC.

Only a few counts were recorded for this clonotype. The J gene is TRBJ1-5, the V gene TRBV7-8; 9 bases are a match to TRBD1. This CDR3 is built from 14 residues. The junction had 4 bases not matched to a gene; V was cut back by 5 bases and J by 5 bases. CDR1 is SGHVS, CDR2 FQNEAQ, per germline. CDR3 sequence reads: CASSPGQGHQPQHF. CDR3 coding DNA: TGTGCCAGCAGCCCTGGACAGGGGCATCAGCCCCAGCATTTT.

This clonotype was seen at least ten times. The rearrangement uses TRBV7-9 and TRBJ1-1; no reliable D call. The CDR3 runs 13 residues. The ends were cut back, 3 bases at V and 0 bases at J, with 5 bases in the middle. The germline V gene has CDR1 SEHNR and CDR2 FQNEAQ (reference sequence). The CDR3 coding sequence is TGTGCCAGCAGCTTTGACCTGAACACTGAAGCTTTCTTT. Translated, it gives CASSFDLNTEAFF.

V and J are TRBV7-2 and TRBJ1-4, with 7 bases lining up with TRBD1. Losses at the gene ends were 4 bases for V and 10 bases for J; bases not matched to a gene: 9. Germline V gene data show CDR1 as SGHTA and CDR2 as FQGNSA. The CDR3 loop spans 14 amino acids. CDR3 coding DNA: TGTGCCAGCAGCTCTGACAGGGTCACGGCAAAACTGTTTTTT. This translates into CASSSDRVTAKLFF.

The rearrangement joins TRBV30 to TRBJ2-2; D gene uncertain. V lost 0 bases to trimming and J lost 3 bases, with 2 bases between them. The germline V gene encodes CDR1 GTSNPN and CDR2 SVGIG (reference sequence). The CDR3 has 12 amino acids. The DNA of the CDR3 is TGTGCCTGGAGTGTGTACACCGGGGAGCTGTTTTTT. Amino acids: CAWSVYTGELFF.

This clonotype has only a few counts. The chain uses TRBV2 and TRBJ2-1, with 7 bases lining up with TRBD2. The V and J ends lost 3 bases and 7 bases, in that order; junction bases with no gene match: 12. Germline V gene lookup returns CDR1 SNHLY and CDR2 FYNNEI. This CDR3 spans 16 amino acids. DNA of the CDR3: TGTGCCAGCAGTGAGCGGGCGGGAGTACGAGGGAATGAGCAGTTCTTC. The encoded protein is CASSERAGVRGNEQFF.

In this sample, this clonotype turned up many times. The chain uses TRBV7-3 and TRBJ2-1, with D perhaps TRBD1 (5 bases). Trimming cost V 6 bases and J 2 bases, with 14 bases left between them. Germline V lookup: CDR1 SGHTA, CDR2 FQGTGA. This CDR3 is 15 amino acids long. CDR3 sequence: CASSPNTGTYNEQFF. The CDR3 coding sequence is TGTGCCAGCAGTCCAAACACAGGAACCTACAATGAGCAGTTCTTC.

The chain has TRBV28 and TRBJ2-4; D unclear. The CDR3 loop spans 13 amino acids. Trimming removed 10 bases at V and 3 bases at J, with 13 bases between. Germline CDR1 is MDHEN and CDR2 is SYDVKM. The DNA of the CDR3 is TGTGCCACAGAGGCTTGGGACAAAAACATTCAGTACTTC. This encodes CATEAWDKNIQYF.

A word on this clonotype: One junction end does not reproduce the germline sequence, and a read error may be involved. The DNA of the CDR3 is TGTGCCAGCAGTTCGACCCGGGGGGTTTCTTCACACCTCCACTTT. This codes for CASSSTRGVSSHLHF. This rearrangement joins TRBV12-3 or TRBV12-4 to TRBJ1-6, with D perhaps matching TRBD1 (5 bases). The CDR3 is made up of 15 amino acids.